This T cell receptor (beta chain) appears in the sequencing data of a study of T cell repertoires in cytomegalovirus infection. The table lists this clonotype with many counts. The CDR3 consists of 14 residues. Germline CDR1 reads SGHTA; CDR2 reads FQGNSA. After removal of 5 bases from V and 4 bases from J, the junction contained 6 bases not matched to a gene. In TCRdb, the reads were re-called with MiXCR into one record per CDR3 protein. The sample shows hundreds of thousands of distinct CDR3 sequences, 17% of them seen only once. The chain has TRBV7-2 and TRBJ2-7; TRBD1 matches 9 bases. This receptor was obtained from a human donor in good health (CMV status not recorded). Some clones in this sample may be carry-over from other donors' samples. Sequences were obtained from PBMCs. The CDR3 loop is CASSPTGGSYEQYF. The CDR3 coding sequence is TGTGCCAGCAGCCCGACAGGGGGTTCATACGAGCAGTACTTC.